The rows below give T cell receptor beta chains drawn from one sample of a study of T cells after yellow fever vaccination. TCRdb reanalysed the 5' RACE reads using MiXCR and keeps one entry per CDR3 protein. The sample has about 320,000 distinct CDR3 sequences, around 4.5% seen once. Sample: PBMCs, taken 15 days after the yellow fever booster vaccination. The source of these receptors is a man younger than 35 who received the YFV17D yellow fever vaccine. CDR3s include the opening cysteine and the closing phenylalanine or tryptophan. D genes are given only for firm matches. Clone size, where shown, is once, few, many, or a class for clones that have expanded.

d_call	v_call	j_call	clone_size	cdr3_nt	cdr3_aa
NA	TRBV7-9	TRBJ2-6	many	TGTGCCAGCACCTTCAGGGGATCCGGGGCCAACGTCCTGACTTTC	CASTFRGSGANVLTF
NA	TRBV4-3	TRBJ1-4	NA	TGCGCCAGCAGCCAAGATGTGCCAGGTACCAGGGATGAAAAACTGTTTTTT	CASSQDVPGTRDEKLFF
TRBD2	TRBV7-2	TRBJ2-3	many	TGTGCCAGCAGCTTACTAGCGGGGCCCAGCACAGATACGCAGTATTTT	CASSLLAGPSTDTQYF
NA	TRBV3-1	TRBJ2-5	NA	TGTGCCAGCAGCCACAGGTACCCCCAAGAGACCCAGTACTTC	CASSHRYPQETQYF
NA	TRBV6-1	TRBJ1-1	many	TGTGCCAGCAGTGAACCAGGGTTGGGCACTGAAGCTTTCTTT	CASSEPGLGTEAFF
NA	TRBV11-2	TRBJ2-7	many	TGTGCCAGCAGTCAGGGGTTGGGGGAACTCGAGCAGTACTTC	CASSQGLGELEQYF
TRBD1	TRBV20-1	TRBJ2-2	few	TGCAGTGCTAGGGATTCCGGGACAGGTCTCACCGGGGAGCTGTTTTTT	CSARDSGTGLTGELFF
NA	TRBV7-8	TRBJ1-2	many	TGTGCCAGCAGCTTAGCGCCACGCACCAACTATGGCTACACCTTC	CASSLAPRTNYGYTF
NA	TRBV24-1	TRBJ2-5	NA	TGTGCCACCAGCCATCTAGGACAACCGAGGGAGACCCAGTACTTC	CATSHLGQPRETQYF
TRBD1	TRBV12-5	TRBJ1-5	many	TGTGCTAGTGGTCCTACCGGGACAGGAATTCAGCCCCAGCATTTT	CASGPTGTGIQPQHF
NA	TRBV7-2	TRBJ2-3	many	TGTGCCAGCAGCTCCGCAAGGCCGGACTCAAAGTATTTT	CASSSARPDSKYF
NA	TRBV7-2	TRBJ2-1	few	TGTGCCAGCAGCTTAGGGGGGTTGCAGCGGAGTGAGCAGTTCTTC	CASSLGGLQRSEQFF
NA	TRBV3-1	TRBJ2-3	few	TGTGCCAGCAGCCAAGTAACGGGATCAGATACGCAGTATTTT	CASSQVTGSDTQYF
NA	TRBV27	TRBJ1-5	few	TGTGCCAGCAGTTTTATCGATCAGCCCCAGCATTTT	CASSFIDQPQHF
NA	TRBV7-9	TRBJ2-1	few	TGTGCCAGCAGTCCCAACACTATAGGGGGGAGCTCCTACAATGAGCAGTTCTTC	CASSPNTIGGSSYNEQFF
TRBD2	TRBV23-1	TRBJ2-2	NA	TGCGCCAGCAGTCAATTTTTCAGCGGGGGGACGAACACCGGGGAGCTGTTTTTT	CASSQFFSGGTNTGELFF
NA	TRBV14	TRBJ2-5	NA	TGTGCCAGCAGCCAAGGGACCCTCTTAGAGACCCAGTACTTC	CASSQGTLLETQYF
NA	TRBV2	TRBJ2-2	few	TGTGCCAGCCGACAGTACACCGGGGAGCTGTTTTTT	CASRQYTGELFF
TRBD1	TRBV19	TRBJ1-6	few	TGTGCCAGTACCCCGGGACAGGGGGCATCACCCCTCCACTTT	CASTPGQGASPLHF
NA	TRBV12-3/TRBV12-4	TRBJ2-7	few	TGTGCCAGCAGTTTAGTCGACGAGCAGTACTTC	CASSLVDEQYF
NA	TRBV7-9	TRBJ1-2	few	TGTGCCAGCAGCTTCCCTGGGGACTATGGCTACACCTTC	CASSFPGDYGYTF
TRBD2	TRBV7-3	TRBJ2-5	many	TGTGCCAGCAGCTCACTAGCGGGGAATCAAGAGACCCAGTACTTC	CASSSLAGNQETQYF
NA	TRBV21-1	TRBJ1-6	NA	TGTGCCAGCACCAACCGGGACAGTCTCCTCCCCCTCCACTTT	CASTNRDSLLPLHF
TRBD1	TRBV5-1	TRBJ1-1	many	TGCGCCAGCAGCCAGGGGGTCGGGCCCACTGAAGCTTTCTTT	CASSQGVGPTEAFF
TRBD1	TRBV7-2	TRBJ2-1	many	TGTGCCAGCAGCCCAGGGGGCCCCTACAATGAGCAGTTCTTC	CASSPGGPYNEQFF
NA	TRBV5-1	TRBJ1-1	many	TGCGCCAGCAGCCCGGACTTGGACACTGAAGCTTTCTTT	CASSPDLDTEAFF
NA	TRBV7-9	TRBJ1-4	many	TGTGCCAGCAGCGACACAGGGACTAATGAAAAACTGTTTTTT	CASSDTGTNEKLFF
NA	TRBV28	TRBJ2-3	NA	TGTGCCAGCTCAGTTTTCCCCGGATCCATTAGCACAGATACGCAGTATTTT	CASSVFPGSISTDTQYF
NA	TRBV27	TRBJ1-6	few	TGTGCCAGCAGTTTATTCGAACAACAAAATTCACCCCTCCACTTT	CASSLFEQQNSPLHF
TRBD2	TRBV9	TRBJ2-1	NA	TGTGCCAGCAGCTTTCGTGCCTTTAGCGGGGGGGCTGATGAGCAGTTCTTC	CASSFRAFSGGADEQFF
NA	TRBV7-8	TRBJ2-2	many	TGTGCCAGCAGCTGGACTGGCACCGGGGAGCTGTTTTTT	CASSWTGTGELFF
NA	TRBV12-3/TRBV12-4	TRBJ2-5	NA	TGTGCCAGCAGTTTGGGTAGGGATCTCCAAGAGACCCAGTACTTC	CASSLGRDLQETQYF
TRBD1	TRBV4-1	TRBJ1-4	many	TGCGCCAGCAGCGCCGGGACAGGGGACGAAAAACTGTTTTTT	CASSAGTGDEKLFF
NA	TRBV6-5	TRBJ2-2	few	TGTGCCAGCAGCGACAGGACGGACACCGGGGAGCTGTTTTTT	CASSDRTDTGELFF
TRBD1	TRBV20-1	TRBJ1-6	few	TGCAGTGCTAGAGAACAGGGGAATTCACCCCTCCACTTT	CSAREQGNSPLHF
NA	TRBV29-1	TRBJ2-1	few	TGCAGCGGGGGACGGGGCGACAATGAGCAGTTCTTC	CSGGRGDNEQFF
TRBD1	TRBV19	TRBJ2-5	few	TGTGCCAGTAGTATAACAGGGGAAATGTACCAAGAGACCCAGTACTTC	CASSITGEMYQETQYF
NA	TRBV12-3/TRBV12-4	TRBJ1-1	NA	TGTGCCAGCAGTTTCAATGTGAACACTGAAGCTTTCTTT	CASSFNVNTEAFF
NA	TRBV18	TRBJ2-7	many	TGTGCCAGCTCACCGCGGGTTGGGGATTCTTTCTCCTACGAGCAGTACTTC	CASSPRVGDSFSYEQYF
NA	TRBV12-3/TRBV12-4	TRBJ1-5	many	TGTGCCAGCAGTTTAGGGCGGAATCAGCCCCAGCATTTT	CASSLGRNQPQHF
NA	TRBV5-1	TRBJ2-3	few	TGCGCCAGCAGCTTTGGGGAAGTGACAGATACGCAGTATTTT	CASSFGEVTDTQYF
NA	TRBV6-5	TRBJ2-3	many	TGTGCCAGCAGCCACGATCGAGGGTTTATTGCAGATACGCAGTATTTT	CASSHDRGFIADTQYF
NA	TRBV15	TRBJ1-5	many	TGTGCCACCAGCAGAGATCCAGGAGAGGATCAGCCCCAGCATTTT	CATSRDPGEDQPQHF
TRBD1	TRBV7-8	TRBJ2-2	many	TGTGCCAGCAGCCCAGAGGATAGGACAGGGCGCACCGGGGAGCTGTTTTTT	CASSPEDRTGRTGELFF
TRBD1	TRBV20-1	TRBJ1-1	NA	TGCAGTGCTAACCCAGGGGGATCAAACACTGAAGCTTTCTTT	CSANPGGSNTEAFF
TRBD2	TRBV24-1	TRBJ2-1	many	TGTGCCACCAGTGATTCCGGGACTAGCGGATACAATGAGCAGTTCTTC	CATSDSGTSGYNEQFF
TRBD1	TRBV7-9	TRBJ2-7	many	TGTGCCAGCAGCCGTGGACAGGAGGTCTACGAGCAGTACTTC	CASSRGQEVYEQYF
TRBD2	TRBV7-8	TRBJ2-1	NA	TGTGCCAGCAGCTTAGTTTTGCGGGGGTCCTACAATGAGCAGTTCTTC	CASSLVLRGSYNEQFF
TRBD1	TRBV18	TRBJ1-2	NA	TGTGCCAGCTCCCCTACCGAGGGGGCCTATGGCTACACCTTC	CASSPTEGAYGYTF